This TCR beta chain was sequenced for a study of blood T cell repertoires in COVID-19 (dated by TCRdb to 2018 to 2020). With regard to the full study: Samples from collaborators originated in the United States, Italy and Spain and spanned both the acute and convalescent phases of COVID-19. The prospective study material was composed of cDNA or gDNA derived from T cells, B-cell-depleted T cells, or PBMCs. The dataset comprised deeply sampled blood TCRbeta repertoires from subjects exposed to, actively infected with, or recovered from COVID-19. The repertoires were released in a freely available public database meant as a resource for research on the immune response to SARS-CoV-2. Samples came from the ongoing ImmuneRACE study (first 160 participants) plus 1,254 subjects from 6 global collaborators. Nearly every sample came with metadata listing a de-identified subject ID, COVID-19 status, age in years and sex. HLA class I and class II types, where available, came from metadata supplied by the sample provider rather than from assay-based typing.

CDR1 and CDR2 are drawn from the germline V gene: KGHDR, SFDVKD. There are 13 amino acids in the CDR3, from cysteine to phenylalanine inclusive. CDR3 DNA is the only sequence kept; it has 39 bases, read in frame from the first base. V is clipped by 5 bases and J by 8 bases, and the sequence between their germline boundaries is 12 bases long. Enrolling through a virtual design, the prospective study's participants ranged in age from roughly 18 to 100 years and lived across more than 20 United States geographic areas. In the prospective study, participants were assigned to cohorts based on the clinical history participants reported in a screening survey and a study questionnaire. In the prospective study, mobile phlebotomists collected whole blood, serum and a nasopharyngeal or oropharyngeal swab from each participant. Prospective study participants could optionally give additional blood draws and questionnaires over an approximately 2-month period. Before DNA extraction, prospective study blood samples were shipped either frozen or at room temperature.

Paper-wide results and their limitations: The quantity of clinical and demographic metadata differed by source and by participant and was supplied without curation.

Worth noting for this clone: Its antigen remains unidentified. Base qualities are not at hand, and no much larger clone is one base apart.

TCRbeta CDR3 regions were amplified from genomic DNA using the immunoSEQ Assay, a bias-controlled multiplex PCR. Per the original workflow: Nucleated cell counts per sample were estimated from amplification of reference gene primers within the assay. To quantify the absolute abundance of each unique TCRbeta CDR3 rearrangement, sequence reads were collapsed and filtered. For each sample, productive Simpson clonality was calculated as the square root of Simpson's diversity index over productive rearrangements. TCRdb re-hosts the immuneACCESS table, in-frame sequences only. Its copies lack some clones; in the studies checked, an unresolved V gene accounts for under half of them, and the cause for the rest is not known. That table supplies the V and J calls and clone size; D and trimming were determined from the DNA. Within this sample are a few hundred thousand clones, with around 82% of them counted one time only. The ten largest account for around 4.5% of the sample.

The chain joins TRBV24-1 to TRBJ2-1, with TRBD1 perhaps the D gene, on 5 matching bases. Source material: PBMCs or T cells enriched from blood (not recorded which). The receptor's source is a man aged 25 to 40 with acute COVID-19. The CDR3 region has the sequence CATSGQSRDEQFF. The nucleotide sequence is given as TGTGCCACCAGTGGACAATCCAGGGATGAGCAGTTCTTC.